This T cell receptor (beta chain) is drawn from a study of control samples from healthy donors and cancer patients. V dropped 1 base and J dropped 8 bases, with 6 bases sitting between them. The CDR3 covers 13 residues. Germline V lookup: CDR1 SGHNT, CDR2 YENEEA. Libraries were prepared by immunoSEQ multiplex PCR; TCRdb keeps only in-frame clonotypes and omits some of them. The sample holds approximately 120,000 clones, roughly nine tenths seen once. This sequence was found in a human donor in good health. The donor label of this sample is uncertain. J is TRBJ1-6 and V is TRBV11-3; the D is unclear. Sequencing input: blood. The CDR3 here is CASSLGADSPLHF. Written as DNA, the CDR3 is TGTGCCAGCAGCTTAGGGGCTGATTCACCCCTCCACTTT.